This T cell receptor (beta chain) was observed in a study of blood T cells in healthy people across ages. A J-beta primer mix and a sample-barcoded 5' primer were used in a second PCR of about 7 to 11 cycles. TCRdb processed the 5' RACE reads anew with MiXCR; each CDR3 protein has one entry. The sample lists 550,000 to 650,000 distinct CDR3 sequences, about a quarter occurring once. The CDR3 is made up of 14 amino acids. The germline gives CDR1 MNHNY, CDR2 SVGAGI (reference sequence). The germline V and J ends were trimmed by 2 bases and 3 bases, with 10 bases remaining between them. The sample was also reused in another study, on T cells of mothers and their children.

What was sequenced was blood. The gene calls are TRBV6-6 and TRBJ1-2; D is unclear. The sequence was collected from a boy aged 2-9 years in good health. DNA of the CDR3: TGTGCCAGCAGTTACAGTAGTAGCGACTATGGCTACACCTTC. Protein sequence: CASSYSSSDYGYTF.